The 8 T cell receptor beta chains below come from one sample, sequenced in a study of T-cell memory formation after mild COVID-19. Via MiXCR, TCRdb re-called the 5' RACE reads, giving one row per CDR3 protein. This table has about half a million distinct CDR3 sequences, about 18% appearing once. The sample comprised PBMCs or a T cell subset sorted from them (not recorded which). The receptors were sampled from an adult woman who had mild COVID-19 (a few samples of this study predate the infection). Cell type and time point are not known.

The CDR3 is CASSQVLRDRDGYGYTF. CDR3 DNA: TGCGCCAGCAGCCAAGTTCTGCGTGACAGGGACGGCTATGGCTACACCTTC. V is TRBV4-1 and J is TRBJ1-2; 7 bases map to TRBD1. V trimming: 1 base; J trimming: 4 bases; junction bases outside the gene matches: 12. The CDR3 length is 17 residues. Germline values: CDR1 MGHRA, CDR2 YSYEKL.

The CDR3 sequence: CASSPYQNLGTEAFF. In nucleotides, the CDR3 is TGCGCCAGCAGCCCATACCAGAATCTTGGGACTGAAGCTTTCTTT. The V gene is TRBV5-1, the J gene TRBJ1-1; D unclear. V lost 4 bases and J lost 5, with 18 bases in between. CDR3 length: 15 amino acids. Germline assignment: CDR1 SGHRS and CDR2 YFSETQ. The complete variable domain, with remaining parts taken from reference TRBV5-1 and TRBJ1-1, reads KAGVTQTPRYLIKTRGQQVTLSCSPISGHRSVSWYQQTPGQGLQFLFEYFSETQRNKGNFPGRFSGRQFSNSRSEMNVSTLELGDSALYLCASSPYQNLGTEAFFGQGTRLTVV.

This clonotype was counted a few times. This chain joins TRBV29-1 and TRBJ1-5; no clear D. The V end lost 4 bases, the J end lost 7 bases, and 11 bases lay between the germline ends. This CDR3 spans 12 amino acids. Per the germline V gene, CDR1 is SQVTM and CDR2 is ANQGSEA. The CDR3 loop is CSVGPDLQPQHF. The CDR3 region has the DNA TGCAGCGTTGGGCCCGATTTACAGCCCCAGCATTTT.

V and J are TRBV20-1 and TRBJ1-5; D may be TRBD1 (5 bases). V shed 3 bases and J shed 0 bases, with 12 bases lying between them. CDR3 length: 15 residues. Per the germline V gene, CDR1 is DFQATT and CDR2 is SNEGSKA (reference sequence). As DNA, the CDR3 is TGCAGTGCTAGGAGAGGGACTGATAGCAATCAGCCCCAGCATTTT. Translating gives CSARRGTDSNQPQHF.

The chain uses TRBV4-3 and TRBJ2-1, with D possibly TRBD2 on 5 matching bases. The CDR3 consists of 15 residues. Deletions cut 0 bases from V and 12 bases from J, with 18 bases between. The germline gives CDR1 LGHNA, CDR2 YSLEER. CDR3 bases: TGCGCCAGCAGCCAAGATCTGGGCGGAGGAGGCTGGCAGTTCTTC. Protein sequence: CASSQDLGGGGWQFF.

The rearrangement links TRBV20-1 to TRBJ2-3; D remains unclear. V gave up 0 bases and J gave up 5 bases, with 12 bases separating them. The germline V gene has CDR1 DFQATT and CDR2 SNEGSKA (reference sequence). This CDR3 is 14 amino acids long. The CDR3 here is CSARDRSKGDTQYF. The CDR3 DNA follows: TGCAGTGCTAGAGATCGTAGCAAGGGAGATACGCAGTATTTT.

The V and J genes are TRBV7-8 and TRBJ1-1; possibly TRBD1 for D (5 bases). The V gene's germline CDR1 is SGHVS and CDR2 FQNEAQ. Trimming removed 0 bases at V and 11 bases at J, with 22 bases between. CDR3 length equals 16 residues. The CDR3 is CASSLAGVEASGGAFF. CDR3 DNA sequence: TGTGCCAGCAGCTTAGCGGGGGTTGAGGCGTCCGGAGGGGCTTTCTTT.

The sample holds a few counts of this clonotype. The genes are TRBV12-3 or TRBV12-4 and TRBJ1-4; D not certain. Deletions cut 3 bases from V and 7 bases from J, with 3 bases between. The CDR3 loop spans 11 amino acids. The CDR3 spells CASSFTEKLFF. CDR3 nucleotides: TGTGCCAGCAGTTTCACTGAAAAACTGTTTTTT.